This T cell receptor (beta chain) came from a study of T cells expressing NK-cell markers (dated by TCRdb to the early 2020s). With respect to the entire study: Three sorted T-cell subsets (CD3+CD56+NKG2C+, CD3+CD56+NKG2C- and CD3+CD56-NKG2C+) from fewer than 10 donors had their TCR beta-chain repertoires profiled. Among the eight sequenced donors, seven were HCMV-seropositive and one was HCMV-seronegative. The eight sequenced donors were randomly selected healthy volunteers, three men and five women. Libraries were sequenced as 2 x 150 bp reads on Illumina HiSeq 2000/2500, MiSeq or NextSeq.

Data came from an Illumina HiSeq 2000. TCR beta cDNA libraries were prepared using 5'RACE template switching, which introduced a universal primer site and unique molecular identifiers. cDNA synthesis was primed from the TCR beta constant segment, followed by two successive PCR amplification steps. In the paper's pipeline: Reads were demultiplexed and grouped by UMI with MIGEC, and clonotypes were assembled and quantified with MiTCR. Only TCR cDNA sequences supported by at least two reads were kept to exclude erroneous sequences. The tcR package was used for downstream repertoire analysis, and clonotypes were matched across fractions by CDR3 nucleotide sequence plus V segment. Antigen specificity was annotated against VDJdb with VDJmatch, allowing one amino acid substitution in CDR3. Reads reprocessed by TCRdb are summarized as one entry per CDR3 protein sequence, and DNA is absent. Clone size and V and J calls follow TCRdb, not the original study. This sample's table lists about 540,000 distinct CDR3 sequences. Jointly, the top ten make up roughly 3.4% of the sample.

Results and caveats for the whole study, not just this receptor: Whether the expanded NKG2C-expressing T cell clones were specific for HCMV antigens was left unclear. Those dominant clonotypes were again the most abundant among CD3+CD56-NKG2C+ cells in a handful of donors, at about 25-60.1%. In six donors, the dominant CD3+CD56+NKG2C+ clonotypes ranked among the top 10 CD8+ clonotypes, making up 1.0-7.0% of CD8+ T cells.

In the case of this clonotype: The specificity of this receptor is unknown.

To determine HCMV serostatus, a commercial ELISA kit was used to detect HCMV-specific IgG in serum. Ficoll density gradient centrifugation was used to isolate peripheral blood mononuclear cells from blood. Sequencing used blood T cells: a sorted CD56 or NKG2C T cell subset, CD4+ or CD8+ T cells, or bulk PBMC T cells (not recorded which). This receptor was obtained from a man younger than 35 in good health. Donor details come from another sample of the same person, matched by shared clones.

The CDR3 protein: CASRDDSGSPQHF. The chain is made from TRBV2 and TRBJ1-5. CDR1 and CDR2 are read off the germline V gene as SNHLY and FYNNEI. Taken from cysteine to phenylalanine, the CDR3 has 13 residues. DNA for this receptor is not on file.